This entry is about one T cell receptor (beta chain). The antigen remains undetermined. The CDR3 covers 14 residues. J was trimmed by 6 bases and V by 5 bases; bases with no gene match: 7. Germline CDR1 is GTSNPN and CDR2 is SVGIG (reference sequence). After isolation, RNA underwent reverse transcription to generate cDNA as the sequencing template. Clones were sequenced by immunoSEQ multiplex PCR, and TCRdb holds only the in-frame ones, with some missing. The sample has roughly 140,000 clones, 51% seen once. This record belongs to a study of CD8+ T cells in alopecia areata. As for the study in general: Dosing spanned 6 to 18 months on tofacitinib, then 6 months off drug. Study findings and constraints: Alphabeta T cells residing in normal skin are also sequenced in scalp samples.

Isolation of CD4+ and CD8+ T cells from PBMCs was achieved by sorting. The chain joins TRBV30 to TRBJ2-1, with 10 positions matching TRBD2. This material consisted of CD4+ T cells sorted from blood, taken at week 0. This receptor was obtained from a human donor with alopecia areata. The DNA of the CDR3 is TGTGCCTGGGAGGGACTAGCGCTGATCAATGAGCAGTTCTTC. Translated: CAWEGLALINEQFF.